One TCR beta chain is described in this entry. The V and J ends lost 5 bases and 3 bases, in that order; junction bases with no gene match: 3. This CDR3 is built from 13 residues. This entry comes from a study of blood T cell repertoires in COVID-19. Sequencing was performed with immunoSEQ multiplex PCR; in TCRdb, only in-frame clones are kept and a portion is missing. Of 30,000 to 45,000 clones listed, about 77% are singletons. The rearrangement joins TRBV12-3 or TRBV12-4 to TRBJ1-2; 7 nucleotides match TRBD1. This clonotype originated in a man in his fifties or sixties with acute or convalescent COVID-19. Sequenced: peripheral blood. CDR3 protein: CASSATGDYGYTF. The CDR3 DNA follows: TGTGCCAGCAGTGCCACAGGGGACTATGGCTACACCTTC.